One and the same sample provided the 15 T cell receptor beta chains below, sequenced in a study of T cells in Graves' hyperthyroidism and ophthalmopathy. RNA transcripts served as the template for amplifying TCR beta CDR3 regions. Initially, a first-round RT-PCR of the TCR CDR3 employed the HTBI primer set. TCRdb re-called the multiplex PCR reads with MiXCR, one entry per CDR3 protein. The sample lists roughly 630,000 distinct CDR3 sequences, 15% to 18% seen once, with around 6.6% in the top ten. Sequencing was done on a sample of blood. The receptors were sampled from a woman between 25 and 40 years old with Graves' hyperthyroidism.

This clonotype was detected ten times or more. Mismatch with germline at one junction end may stem from a read error. V usage is TRBV7-7 and J usage is TRBJ2-3; D gene unclear. This CDR3 is 15 amino acids long. The V gene's germline CDR1 is SSHAT and CDR2 FNYEAQ (reference sequence). The CDR3 DNA reads TGTGCTAGCAGCCCACGGCCGCAACTCACAGATACGCAGTATTTT. This gives the protein CASSPRPQLTDTQYF.

This CDR3 reads CAISEPGLANSNEQFF. Written as DNA, the CDR3 is TGTGCCATCAGTGAGCCGGGACTAGCTAACTCAAATGAGCAGTTCTTC. This rearrangement joins TRBV10-3 to TRBJ2-1; TRBD2 matches 9 bases. Trimming took 2 bases from V and 7 from J; bases not matched to a gene: 9. The CDR3 is 16 residues long. Germline CDR1 and CDR2: ENHRY and SYGVKD.

This chain joins TRBV19 and TRBJ2-7; D not resolved. Germline assignment: CDR1 LNHDA and CDR2 SQIVND (reference sequence). The CDR3 consists of 14 residues. With 2 bases removed from V and 5 bases from J, the gap between germline ends came to 13 bases. The CDR3 bases are TGTGCCAGTAGTATAAGCGTCAGTTCGGACGAGCAGTACTTC. Residues: CASSISVSSDEQYF.

This clonotype was observed a handful of times. This sequence joins TRBV29-1 and TRBJ1-2; 8 bases align to TRBD1. The germline V gene has CDR1 SQVTM and CDR2 ANQGSEA. Trimming took 7 bases from V and 4 from J; bases not matched to a gene: 8. The CDR3 has 13 residues. The CDR3 nucleotides are TGCAGCGCCCTGACAGGGGACGGCTATGGCTACACCTTC. Its translation: CSALTGDGYGYTF.

This sequence joins TRBV10-3 and TRBJ2-7; a possible D gene is TRBD2 (5 bases). The CDR3 has 19 amino acids. Germline assignment: CDR1 ENHRY and CDR2 SYGVKD. V shed 0 bases and J shed 0 bases, with 21 bases lying between them. CDR3 coding DNA: TGTGCCATCAGTGAGTCGCGGTCGGAGCGGATCACGATCTCCTACGAGCAGTACTTC. It codes for CAISESRSERITISYEQYF.

The V and J genes are TRBV4-3 and TRBJ1-5; D is uncertain. The CDR3 runs 15 residues. Between the trimmed V and J ends, which lost 3 bases and 4 bases, there was a span of 13 bases. CDR1 is LGHNA, CDR2 YSLEER, per germline. In DNA, the CDR3 is TGCGCCAGCAGCCATGACATAGCGGGGAATCAGCCCCAGCATTTT. This translates into CASSHDIAGNQPQHF.

This clonotype was seen ten or more times. The rearrangement uses TRBV28 and TRBJ2-7, with D possibly TRBD1 on 5 matching bases. The CDR3 has 14 amino acids. V was clipped by 2 bases and J by 6 bases, with 14 bases between them. CDR1 MDHEN and CDR2 SYDVKM come from the germline V gene. CDR3 in amino acids: CASSLRVQGFEQYF. The CDR3 DNA is TGTGCCAGCAGTTTACGTGTCCAGGGATTCGAGCAGTACTTC.

The V call is TRBV5-1, the J call TRBJ2-1; 8 bases fit TRBD1. The CDR3 sequence is 14 residues long. Germline values: CDR1 SGHRS, CDR2 YFSETQ. J gave up 7 bases and V 7 bases, and 10 bases lay outside the gene matches. CDR3 DNA: TGCGCCAGCGCCACCGGGACAGGTCGAAATGAGCAGTTCTTC. Its protein is CASATGTGRNEQFF.

This clonotype was picked up many times. V usage is TRBV5-1 and J usage is TRBJ2-1, with D unresolved. Germline values: CDR1 SGHRS, CDR2 YFSETQ. This CDR3 contains 15 residues. Trimming shortened V by 5 bases and J by 0 bases, and 12 bases separated the two germline ends. The CDR3 DNA reads TGCGCCAGCAGTCACGGTAGCATCTCCTACAATGAGCAGTTCTTC. Protein: CASSHGSISYNEQFF.

Points on this clonotype: One end of the junction does not line up with germline, which may come from a read error. This sequence joins TRBV19 and TRBJ1-2; TRBD1 might be the D (6 bases). Per the germline V gene, CDR1 is LNHDA and CDR2 is SQIVND (reference sequence). This CDR3 contains 14 residues. CDR3 residues: CASASGGTPYGCTF. CDR3 bases: TGTGCCAGTGCCTCCGGCGGGACACCATATGGCTGCACCTTC.

The rearrangement links TRBV6-5 to TRBJ2-5; tentatively, D is TRBD1 (5 bases). The CDR3 loop spans 15 amino acids. Germline V gene sequence: CDR1 MNHEY, CDR2 SVGAGI. Trimming removed 2 bases at V and 1 base at J, with 11 bases between. This CDR3 is CASSYMQGPQETQYF. The CDR3 DNA sequence: TGTGCCAGCAGTTACATGCAGGGCCCCCAAGAGACCCAGTACTTC.

This clonotype was counted at least ten times. The rearrangement uses TRBV29-1 and TRBJ2-7, with 9 bases identical to TRBD1. The germline V gene encodes CDR1 SQVTM and CDR2 ANQGSEA. The CDR3 is 16 amino acids. The V gene end was trimmed by 4 bases and the J gene end by 5 bases; junction bases not matched to a gene: 15. The CDR3 region has the DNA TGCAGCGTTGGAGGTATCCAGGGACAGGGTTCTAACGAGCAGTACTTC. Translated: CSVGGIQGQGSNEQYF.

In its sample, this clonotype was seen once. The chain uses TRBV28 and TRBJ2-3, with TRBD2 as a possible D gene (5 bases). V lost 2 bases and J lost 6, with 21 bases in between. Germline V gives CDR1 MDHEN, CDR2 SYDVKM. The CDR3 totals 17 residues. CDR3 DNA: TGTGCCAGCAGTTTAAGGCTCGGGAATAGATTGGGGGATACGCAGTATTTT. Translating it yields CASSLRLGNRLGDTQYF.

This chain joins TRBV16 and TRBJ2-2; 8 nucleotides line up with TRBD1. CDR1 is KGHSY, CDR2 FQNENV, per germline. V dropped 3 bases and J dropped 6; count of bases not matched to a gene: 6. The CDR3 extends over 15 amino acids. CDR3 residues: CASSHRGRTPGELFF. As DNA, the CDR3 is TGTGCCAGCAGCCACAGGGGGCGCACGCCCGGGGAGCTGTTTTTT.

This clonotype has ten or more counts. The rearrangement joins TRBV12-3 or TRBV12-4 to TRBJ1-3; D is ambiguous. The CDR3 sequence is 16 residues long. V was cut by 2 bases and J by 3 bases, with 14 bases left in between. The CDR3 spells CASSLIIANYGNTIYF. In DNA form, the CDR3 reads TGTGCCAGCAGTTTAATTATCGCTAACTATGGAAACACCATATATTTT.